The 7 T cell receptor beta chains below all came from one sample that was sequenced in a study of T cell responses to AZD1222 COVID-19 vaccine. Generated by immunoSEQ multiplex PCR, the TCRdb table keeps only in-frame clones and is missing some. The sample consists of some 140,000 clones, 85% to 90% of them appearing once. The sequencing here drew on peripheral blood, taken on day 0 of MenACWY control vaccination. These receptors were taken from an adult in good health.

This rearrangement joins TRBV4-2 to TRBJ2-3; 7 bases line up with TRBD1. Losses at the gene ends were 5 bases for V and 0 bases for J; bases not matched to a gene: 11. This CDR3 has 17 residues. CDR1 LGHNA and CDR2 YNFKEQ come from the germline V gene. The chain's CDR3 is CASSSGKGQSSTDTQYF. The CDR3 region has the DNA TGTGCCAGCAGCTCGGGGAAGGGACAGTCTAGCACAGATACGCAGTATTTT.

V is TRBV7-2 and J is TRBJ2-7, with 10 bases identical to TRBD2. From germline, CDR1 is SGHTA and CDR2 FQGNSA. V was clipped by 5 bases and J by 0 bases; unmatched bases: 4. The CDR3 covers 15 residues. CDR3 coding DNA: TGTGCCAGCAGCCCTTTAGCGGGAGGCTCCTACGAGCAGTACTTC. Protein: CASSPLAGGSYEQYF.

The rearrangement uses TRBV28 and TRBJ1-5; 8 nucleotides line up with TRBD1. The CDR3 is 13 residues long. Germline loops: CDR1 MDHEN, CDR2 SYDVKM. The junction had 5 bases not matched to a gene; V was cut back by 7 bases and J by 6 bases. The CDR3 region has the DNA TGTGCCAGCAACGACAGGGGAAGTCAGCCCCAGCATTTT. Its protein product is CASNDRGSQPQHF.

The chain couples TRBV11-2 to TRBJ2-2, with 9 positions matching TRBD2. Germline loops: CDR1 SGHAT, CDR2 FQNNGV. The CDR3 is made up of 15 amino acids. V shed 1 base and J 3 bases; nucleotides not matched to a gene: 0. In DNA, the CDR3 is TGTGCCAGCAGCTTAGGACTAGCGGACACCGGGGAGCTGTTTTTT. Protein: CASSLGLADTGELFF.

The gene calls are TRBV28 and TRBJ1-2; 7 bases agree with TRBD1. CDR1 MDHEN and CDR2 SYDVKM come from the germline V gene. The CDR3 has 11 residues. The chain's CDR3 is CAGRGPDGYTF. In DNA, the CDR3 is TGTGCGGGTAGGGGGCCAGATGGCTACACCTTC.

The V gene is TRBV11-2, the J gene TRBJ2-7; 7 nucleotides match TRBD1. Germline trimming cut 4 bases from V and 5 bases from J; bases unmatched to any gene: 5. Per the germline V gene, CDR1 is SGHAT and CDR2 is FQNNGV. CDR3 length: 13 amino acids. CDR3 in amino acids: CASSWDSYNEQYV. In DNA form, the CDR3 reads TGTGCCAGCAGCTGGGACAGCTATAACGAGCAGTACGTC.

The chain combines TRBV16 with TRBJ1-6; no clear D. V dropped 0 bases and J dropped 1 base, with 4 bases sitting between them. Germline V gene sequence: CDR1 KGHSY, CDR2 FQNENV. This CDR3 has 15 amino acids. DNA of the CDR3: TGTGCCAGCAGCCAATCAGGGTCCTATAATTCACCCCTCCACTTT. It yields the protein CASSQSGSYNSPLHF.